A single sample is the source of the 29 T cell receptor beta chains below, sequenced in a study of shared clonotypes between healthy human individuals. The table came from immunoSEQ multiplex PCR; TCRdb's copy has only in-frame clones and leaves some out. Among fewer than 1.8 million clones, 98% to 99% were seen once, and the ten largest hold about 0.34%. The specimen sequenced was naive CD4+ T cells sorted from blood. As to subset: CD45RA+ positively selected. These receptor sequences come from a man between 25 and 39 years old in good health.

The rearrangement links TRBV9 to TRBJ1-1; TRBD1 is a possible D gene (5 bases). Germline assignment: CDR1 SGDLS and CDR2 YYNGEE. V gave up 3 bases and J gave up 1 base, with 16 bases separating them. This CDR3 is built from 16 residues. CDR3 in amino acids: CASSADVRVPNTEAFF. The CDR3 bases are TGTGCCAGCAGCGCCGACGTCAGGGTACCGAACACTGAAGCTTTCTTT.

The chain employs TRBV15 and TRBJ2-3; 12 positions match TRBD2. Germline lookup yields CDR1 LNHNV and CDR2 YYDKDF (reference sequence). The CDR3 runs 16 residues. With 6 bases clipped from V and 2 bases from J, the junction kept 6 bases outside the gene matches. CDR3 loop: CATSNGLAGSTDTQYF. In DNA form, the CDR3 reads TGTGCCACCAGTAACGGACTAGCGGGATCCACAGATACGCAGTATTTT.

The chain has TRBV5-8 and TRBJ1-5; TRBD1 might be the D (6 bases). The CDR3 is 16 amino acids. Trimming took off 5 bases at V and 0 bases at J, with 15 bases between the two ends. Germline lookup yields CDR1 SGHTS and CDR2 YDEGEE. CDR3 loop: CASRPGQPYSNQPQHF. The CDR3 nucleotides are TGTGCCAGCAGACCCGGACAGCCGTATAGCAATCAGCCCCAGCATTTT.

The genes are TRBV30 and TRBJ2-3; no firm D call. Looked up from germline, CDR1 is GTSNPN and CDR2 is SVGIG (reference sequence). Trimming took off 0 bases at V and 6 bases at J, with 16 bases between the two ends. The CDR3 covers 15 residues. The CDR3 DNA is TGTGCCTGGAGTGTAGGGCCTACTCGGGCCGATACGCAGTATTTT. Translation gives CAWSVGPTRADTQYF.

The gene calls are TRBV5-6 and TRBJ2-7; a weak D match, TRBD1 (6 bases). Germline CDR1 SGHDT, CDR2 YYEEEE. CDR3 size: 14 residues. V gave up 0 bases and J gave up 8 bases, with 15 bases separating them. CDR3 DNA: TGTGCCAGCAGCTTGGGGACAGCTCGTGGCAAGCAGTACTTC. Its translation is CASSLGTARGKQYF.

The DNA of the CDR3 is TGTGCCAGCAGTGACACTAGGGGGTCTTACTACAATGAGCAGTTCTTC. This encodes CASSDTRGSYYNEQFF. The rearrangement links TRBV25-1 to TRBJ2-1; perhaps TRBD1 as D (6 bases). Between the trimmed V and J ends, which lost 3 bases and 3 bases, there was a span of 15 bases. Looked up from germline, CDR1 is MGHDK and CDR2 is SYGVNS. This CDR3 comprises 16 residues. Variable domain in full (rest from reference TRBV25-1 and TRBJ2-1): EADIYQTPRYLVIGTGKKITLECSQTMGHDKMYWYQQDPGMELHLIHYSYGVNSTEKGDLSSESTVSRIRTEHFPLTLESARPSHTSQYLCASSDTRGSYYNEQFFGPGTRLTVL.

The rearrangement links TRBV29-1 to TRBJ2-1; a possible D gene is TRBD1 (7 bases). Germline CDR1 reads SQVTM; CDR2 reads ANQGSEA. V shed 1 base and J shed 0 bases, with 13 bases lying between them. The length of the CDR3 is 16 residues. The CDR3 protein is CSVEGGAGGSYNEQFF. CDR3 in DNA: TGCAGCGTTGAAGGGGGGGCAGGGGGCTCCTACAATGAGCAGTTCTTC.

V and J are TRBV5-1 and TRBJ2-7; 9 bases are shared with TRBD2. The germline CDR1 and CDR2 sequences are SGHRS and YFSETQ. The V gene end was trimmed by 5 bases and the J gene end by 3 bases; junction bases not matched to a gene: 15. CDR3 length: 17 amino acids. This chain's CDR3 is CASSVLAGAQSGYEQYF. The CDR3 DNA is TGCGCCAGCAGTGTTTTAGCGGGGGCCCAAAGCGGCTACGAGCAGTACTTC. Variable domain in full (rest from reference TRBV5-1 and TRBJ2-7): KAGVTQTPRYLIKTRGQQVTLSCSPISGHRSVSWYQQTPGQGLQFLFEYFSETQRNKGNFPGRFSGRQFSNSRSEMNVSTLELGDSALYLCASSVLAGAQSGYEQYFGPGTRLTVT.

The genes are TRBV5-5 and TRBJ2-7; D uncertain. Per the germline V gene, CDR1 is SGHKS and CDR2 is YYEKEE (reference sequence). The ends were cut back, 4 bases at V and 0 bases at J, with 2 bases in the middle. The CDR3 covers 11 residues. CDR3 sequence: CASSGSYEQYF. CDR3 DNA sequence: TGTGCCAGCAGCGGCTCCTACGAGCAGTACTTC.

J is TRBJ1-4 and V is TRBV13; the D is unclear. Trimming took off 2 bases at V and 0 bases at J, with 7 bases between the two ends. The CDR3 covers 15 residues. Germline V gives CDR1 PRHDT, CDR2 FYEKMQ (reference sequence). The CDR3 spells CASSLRSSTNEKLFF. CDR3 coding DNA: TGTGCCAGCAGCTTAAGGAGCTCAACTAATGAAAAACTGTTTTTT.

This clone was detected once. This chain uses TRBV25-1 with TRBJ2-1; 9 bases line up with TRBD2. The CDR3 covers 16 residues. In germline, CDR1 is MGHDK, CDR2 SYGVNS. The ends lost 2 bases at V and 4 bases at J; junction bases unmatched: 6. CDR3 DNA: TGTGCCAGCAGTGAAGGGGCTAGCGGGATATACAATGAGCAGTTCTTC. Amino acid sequence: CASSEGASGIYNEQFF.

V gene TRBV18 combines with J gene TRBJ1-1; 10 bases map to TRBD1. With V trimmed by 1 base and J by 13 bases, 6 bases remained unmatched. CDR1 KGHSH and CDR2 LQKENI come from the germline V gene. CDR3 length: 13 amino acids. CDR3 protein: CASSPRFRDRGFF. The CDR3 DNA reads TGTGCCAGCTCACCACGTTTCCGGGACAGGGGTTTCTTT.

The sample holds one count of this clone. This chain connects TRBV5-4 to TRBJ1-2; D remains ambiguous. This CDR3 is built from 11 residues. Trimming shortened V by 2 bases and J by 7 bases, and 6 bases separated the two germline ends. CDR1 and CDR2 from the germline V gene are SGHNT and YYREEE (reference sequence). The CDR3 reads CASSLGPGYTF. CDR3 DNA sequence: TGTGCCAGCAGCTTAGGGCCTGGCTACACCTTC.

The rearrangement uses TRBV9 and TRBJ2-1, with 8 bases aligning to TRBD2. CDR1 and CDR2 (germline): SGDLS, YYNGEE. J gave up 5 bases and V 0 bases, and 7 bases lay outside the gene matches. The CDR3 has 16 residues. CDR3 sequence (DNA): TGTGCCAGCAGCGTAGCGTCCAGCGGGGGACACAATGAGCAGTTCTTC. It yields the protein CASSVASSGGHNEQFF.

This clone came up once. J is TRBJ2-7 and V is TRBV28; D is undetermined. There are 11 residues in the CDR3. Trimming left V 7 bases short and J 3 bases short, with 7 bases between. Germline V CDR1 and CDR2: MDHEN, SYDVKM. The CDR3, as DNA: TGTGCCAGCACCCAGTTCTACGAGCAGTACTTC. It codes for CASTQFYEQYF.

The CDR3 region is CASSSQITSTDTQYF. DNA for the CDR3: TGCGCCAGCAGCTCACAAATCACTAGCACAGATACGCAGTATTTT. This chain links TRBV5-1 with TRBJ2-3; D remains unclear. Germline V lookup: CDR1 SGHRS, CDR2 YFSETQ. The CDR3 is 15 residues long. The V end was cut by 3 bases, the J end by 0 bases, with 11 bases between.

The V and J genes are TRBV10-3 and TRBJ2-1; tentative D call: TRBD1 (5 bases). Germline V gene lookup returns CDR1 ENHRY and CDR2 SYGVKD. CDR3 length: 15 amino acids. V was clipped by 3 bases and J by 2 bases, with 11 bases between them. CDR3 amino acids: CAISEGDSPYNEQFF. As DNA, the CDR3 is TGTGCCATCAGTGAAGGAGACAGCCCCTACAATGAGCAGTTCTTC.

Details on this clone: The sample has other DNA sequences that encode this CDR3 too. The V call is TRBV5-1, the J call TRBJ2-2; 7 bases are shared with TRBD1. V lost 0 bases and J lost 5; bases outside the gene matches: 4. The CDR3 is 15 residues long. Germline loops: CDR1 SGHRS, CDR2 YFSETQ. The CDR3 sequence is CASSLDRGGTGELFF. Written as DNA, the CDR3 is TGCGCCAGCAGCTTGGACAGGGGTGGGACCGGGGAGCTGTTTTTT.

The V gene is TRBV11-2, the J gene TRBJ2-2; TRBD1 matches 10 bases. V was clipped by 6 bases and J by 8 bases; unmatched bases: 12. From germline, CDR1 is SGHAT and CDR2 FQNNGV. The CDR3 runs 16 residues. The CDR3, as DNA: TGTGCCAGCAGATGGGGCCGGGGACAGGGGATGGGGGAGCTGTTTTTT. It translates to CASRWGRGQGMGELFF.

The rearrangement links TRBV7-2 to TRBJ2-3; D is perhaps TRBD2 (6 bases). The CDR3 is made up of 15 amino acids. In germline, CDR1 is SGHTA, CDR2 FQGNSA. Trimming took off 1 base at V and 6 bases at J, with 14 bases between the two ends. DNA for the CDR3: TGTGCCAGCAGCTTAGTGGCCTCTCGGGGGGATACGCAGTATTTT. Residues: CASSLVASRGDTQYF.

The chain uses TRBV7-9 and TRBJ2-4, with 9 bases lining up with TRBD1. The V gene's germline CDR1 is SEHNR and CDR2 FQNEAQ (reference sequence). The CDR3 extends over 19 amino acids. After removal of 5 bases from V and 0 bases from J, the junction contained 14 bases not matched to a gene. CDR3 sequence: CASSGAGTGRGLAKNIQYF. In DNA, the CDR3 is TGTGCCAGCAGCGGAGCCGGGACAGGGAGAGGGCTAGCCAAAAACATTCAGTACTTC. The full variable domain, completed using reference TRBV7-9 and TRBJ2-4, is DTGVSQNPRHKITKRGQNVTFRCDPISEHNRLYWYRQTLGQGPEFLTYFQNEAQLEKSRLLSDRFSAERPKGSFSTLEIQRTEQGDSAMYLCASSGAGTGRGLAKNIQYFGAGTRLSVL.

The genes are TRBV28 and TRBJ2-7, with a possible D match to TRBD2 (6 bases). The V gene's germline CDR1 is MDHEN and CDR2 SYDVKM. Trimming pared 3 bases from V and 3 bases from J, leaving 12 bases between. The CDR3 totals 14 residues. CDR3 in amino acids: CASSFSMGGYEQYF. CDR3 sequence (DNA): TGTGCCAGCAGTTTCTCGATGGGGGGCTACGAGCAGTACTTC.

V gene TRBV5-6 combines with J gene TRBJ2-2, with D possibly being TRBD2 (6 bases). Trimming left V 0 bases short and J 1 base short, with 10 bases between. Looked up from germline, CDR1 is SGHDT and CDR2 is YYEEEE. The CDR3 loop spans 16 amino acids. The CDR3 sequence: CASSLDPSVNTGELFF. Written as DNA, the CDR3 is TGTGCCAGCAGCTTGGATCCTAGCGTGAACACCGGGGAGCTGTTTTTT.

This rearrangement joins TRBV7-2 to TRBJ2-2, with 9 bases lining up with TRBD1. The CDR3 sequence is 16 residues long. V trimming: 5 bases; J trimming: 0 bases; junction bases outside the gene matches: 4. Germline loops: CDR1 SGHTA, CDR2 FQGNSA. The CDR3, as DNA: TGTGCCAGCAGCGCCGGGACAGGGCCGAACACCGGGGAGCTGTTTTTT. This gives the protein CASSAGTGPNTGELFF.

The rearrangement uses TRBV23-1 and TRBJ1-4; D not certain. TRBV23-1 is known as an ORF, though its function is uncertain. Between the trimmed V and J ends, which lost 4 bases and 4 bases, there was a span of 13 bases. The CDR3 totals 15 residues. CDR3 bases: TGCGCCAGCAGTCGTTCCCGGACGATTAATGAAAAACTGTTTTTT. Translating gives CASSRSRTINEKLFF.

The chain uses TRBV6-1 and TRBJ2-2; 12 bases match TRBD2. Looked up from germline, CDR1 is MNHNS and CDR2 is SASEGT. There are 18 residues in the CDR3. The V gene end was trimmed by 4 bases and the J gene end by 4 bases; junction bases not matched to a gene: 10. The CDR3, as DNA: TGTGCCAGCAGTGCGGCTAGCGGGAGGGCCGAGGGCACCGGGGAGCTGTTTTTT. It yields the protein CASSAASGRAEGTGELFF.

The gene calls are TRBV6-5 and TRBJ2-5; D is ambiguous. V was trimmed by 0 bases and J by 4 bases, leaving 9 bases between them. This CDR3 is built from 14 residues. Germline assignment: CDR1 MNHEY and CDR2 SVGAGI. In nucleotides, the CDR3 is TGTGCCAGCAGTTACTCGTGGAATTCAGAGACCCAGTACTTC. This codes for CASSYSWNSETQYF.

As regards this clone: Other DNA sequences in the sample encode the same CDR3. This chain uses TRBV9 with TRBJ1-3; D is perhaps TRBD1 (5 bases). The CDR3 is 15 residues long. Trimming shortened V by 2 bases and J by 0 bases, and 9 bases separated the two germline ends. The V gene's germline CDR1 is SGDLS and CDR2 YYNGEE. The CDR3: CASSVGGYSGNTIYF. The CDR3 nucleotides are TGTGCCAGCAGCGTGGGGGGTTACTCTGGAAACACCATATATTTT. Supplemented by reference TRBV9 and TRBJ1-3, the full variable domain reads DSGVTQTPKHLITATGQRVTLRCSPRSGDLSVYWYQQSLDQGLQFLIQYYNGEERAKGNILERFSAQQFPDLHSELNLSSLELGDSALYFCASSVGGYSGNTIYFGEGSWLTVV.

The J gene is TRBJ1-1, the V gene TRBV6-1; TRBD1 might be the D (5 bases). The CDR3 runs 15 residues. V lost 3 bases, J lost 1 base, and 12 bases lay in between. CDR1 is MNHNS and CDR2 is SASEGT in the germline V gene. CDR3 loop: CASSEKGRSNTEAFF. CDR3 in DNA: TGTGCCAGCAGTGAGAAGGGACGGTCGAACACTGAAGCTTTCTTT.